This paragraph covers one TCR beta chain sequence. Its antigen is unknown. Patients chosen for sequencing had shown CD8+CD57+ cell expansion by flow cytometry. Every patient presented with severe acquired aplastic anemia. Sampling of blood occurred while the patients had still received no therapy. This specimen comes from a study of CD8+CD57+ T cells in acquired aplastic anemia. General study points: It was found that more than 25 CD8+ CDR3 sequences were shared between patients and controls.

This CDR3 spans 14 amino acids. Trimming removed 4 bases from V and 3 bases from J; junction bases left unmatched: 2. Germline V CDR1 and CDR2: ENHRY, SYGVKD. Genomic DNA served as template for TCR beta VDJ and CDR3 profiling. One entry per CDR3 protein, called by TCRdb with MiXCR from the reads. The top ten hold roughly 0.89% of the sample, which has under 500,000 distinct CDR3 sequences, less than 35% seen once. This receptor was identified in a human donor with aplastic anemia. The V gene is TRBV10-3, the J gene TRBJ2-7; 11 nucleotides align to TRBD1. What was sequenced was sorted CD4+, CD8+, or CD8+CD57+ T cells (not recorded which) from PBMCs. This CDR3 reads CAISVGTGGYEQYF. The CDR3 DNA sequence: TGTGCCATCAGTGTAGGGACAGGGGGCTACGAGCAGTACTTC.